The TCR beta chain described here comes from a study of OX40 agonist ivuxolimab in advanced cancers. The assay was immunoSEQ multiplex PCR, and TCRdb's table has in-frame clones only and misses some. The sample shows some 60,000 clones, more than 85% of them seen only once. The J segment lost 2 bases and the V segment lost 1 base, leaving 4 bases of the junction unmatched. Germline V gives CDR1 SGHDN, CDR2 FVKESK. The CDR3 runs 16 residues. Sequencing was performed on CD4+ or CD8+ T cells sorted from blood, taken in a trial of the OX40 agonist ivuxolimab. This TCR derives from an adult with an advanced solid tumor such as melanoma, head and neck, liver or kidney cancer. This sequence joins TRBV14 and TRBJ1-2; 10 positions agree with TRBD1. The CDR3 sequence is CASSQVGTGDNYGYTF. DNA of the CDR3: TGTGCCAGCAGCCAAGTTGGGACAGGGGACAACTATGGCTACACCTTC. Supplemented by reference TRBV14 and TRBJ1-2, the full variable domain reads EAGVTQFPSHSVIEKGQTVTLRCDPISGHDNLYWYRRVMGKEIKFLLHFVKESKQDESGMPNNRFLAERTGGTYSTLKVQPAELEDSGVYFCASSQVGTGDNYGYTFGSGTRLTVV.